This TCR beta chain was sequenced during a study of CD8 T cells in ankylosing spondylitis. General study points: What seemed typical of ankylosing spondylitis blood was a TCR beta motif built from about 8 highly homologous variants.

Using quantitative 5'-RACE with molecular barcodes, the authors made TCR beta libraries. TCRdb reprocessed the 5' RACE reads via MiXCR and lists one record per CDR3 protein. The table records hundreds of thousands of distinct CDR3 sequences, 17% of them present only once. This clonotype was observed a handful of times. Its antigen is undetermined. Trimming shortened V by 5 bases and J by 2 bases, and 13 bases separated the two germline ends. Germline lookup yields CDR1 MNHNS and CDR2 SASEGT. The CDR3 runs 15 residues. The receptor's source is a male donor with ankylosing spondylitis. This chain joins TRBV6-1 and TRBJ1-3, with a possible D match to TRBD1 (5 bases). Input material: blood, either unsorted or a sorted T cell fraction (not recorded which). The DNA for the CDR3 is TGTGCCAGCAGTCGAGGGGAAAGGGCTGGAAACACCATATATTTT. Its translation: CASSRGERAGNTIYF.